This T cell receptor beta chain was captured in a study of cytotoxic CD8 clonotypes in ibrutinib-treated CLL (dated by TCRdb to about 2021). Looking at the study overall: The cohort had ten to twelve relapsed/refractory and more than 14 treatment-naive patients; fewer than 18 were IGHV unmutated. Partial responses were observed in approximately 24 patients and complete responses in 2; after a median follow-up of around 64 months, remission was maintained in approximately 14 patients and progression was observed in some twelve. The response samples were drawn at a median of around eleven months into treatment, with a range of roughly 6 to 40 months. On average, each sample yielded approximately 250,000 productive templates and over 90,000 productive rearrangements. Of the 90 or so participants in the trial, about two dozen had longitudinal samples available. Cryopreserved peripheral blood mononuclear cells were obtained before treatment, at response, and at either sustained remission or disease progression. Every sample from remission and from progressive disease was obtained while the patients were still on ibrutinib.

For this clone: This clone's antigen is unknown. No base quality values were provided; no much bigger clone lies one nucleotide off.

Findings and caveats that apply to the study as a whole: Clonality increased at ibrutinib response, stayed stable in sustained remission, and fell back toward baseline at progression. Baseline clonality was found to be higher than that of age-matched healthy donors and was strongly correlated with circulating CD8+ T-cell counts. Lymph node repertoires were not examined, and the timing of sampling was not matched between patients in sustained remission and those whose disease progressed. Public clonotypes were rare and either shrank or stayed stable during treatment, and the rise in clonality at ibrutinib response reflected expansion of private clonotypes.

On a MiSeq, deep resolution sequencing aimed for a depth between 1 in 1 million and 1 in 200,000 T cells, with each clonotype covered approximately 9.8x on average. The immunoSEQ hsTCRB Kit was used to generate TCR beta libraries. Processing in the source paper ran as follows. ImmunoSEQ Data Assistant and ImmunoSEQ Analyzer were used for data analysis, and V, D and J genes were assigned according to IMGT definitions. Clonality, which ranges from 0 to 1, was calculated as one minus the normalized Shannon entropy of productive rearrangement frequencies. Only overrepresented clonotypes making up at least 0.05% of the repertoire of each patient were included in the public clonotype analysis. About twelve age-matched healthy donor repertoires from immuneACCESS were used as controls for clonality. TCRdb provides this immuneACCESS table in a form limited to in-frame rearrangements. Some clones are lacking; in checked studies, under half of them reflect an unresolved V gene, and why the rest are absent is not known. The D gene and trimming were derived from the DNA, and the V and J assignments and clone size from that table. Present in this sample are around 76,000 clones, less than 90% of which were seen just once. The leading ten clones occupy 35% to 45% of the sample.

The meaning of the sample's time point label: approximately 2 years on ibrutinib. For TCR beta library preparation, 2 to 2.5 micrograms of genomic DNA were isolated from cryopreserved PBMCs. Longitudinal blood samples from CLL patients receiving ibrutinib monotherapy were subjected to high-throughput TCR beta sequencing. The patients took part in an open-label, single-center phase 2 trial of ibrutinib monotherapy. Taken from the germline V gene, the CDR1 and CDR2 loops are MNHEY and SVGAGI. V lost 5 bases and J lost 2 bases; the stretch between them is 12 bases long. The cysteine opens and the phenylalanine closes a CDR3 of 14 amino acids. The sequence is cut down to CDR3 DNA, 42 bases in frame from base 1.

The sample here was PBMCs, taken after 24 months of ibrutinib treatment. The chain links TRBV6-5 with TRBJ2-5; perhaps TRBD2 is the D gene, with 6 bases matching. The receptor's source is a human donor with chronic lymphocytic leukemia. The CDR3 protein: CASSGGLAQETQYF. The nucleotides read TGTGCCAGCAGTGGGGGACTCGCGCAAGAGACCCAGTACTTC.